Listed below are T cell receptor beta chains from one sample, sequenced in a study of human T cells and chemical hapten exposure. TCRdb re-called the RACE reads through MiXCR, storing one row per CDR3 protein. The table includes under 450,000 distinct CDR3 sequences, nearly 5% detected once. This material consisted of whole blood, taken in connection with sensitization to the hapten diphenylcyclopropenone (DPC). These receptors all come from a woman aged 50 to 60 with alopecia areata. Some clones in this sample may be carry-over from other donors' samples. Each CDR3 is given with its conserved first and last residue. D genes are given only for firm matches. Clone size, where shown, is once, few, many, or a class for clones that have expanded.

j_gene,abundance,d_gene,v_gene,CDR3aa,CDR3nt
TRBJ1-3,many,NA,TRBV9,CASSGDRKTSGNTIYF,TGTGCCAGCAGCGGAGACAGGAAAACCTCTGGAAACACCATATATTTT
TRBJ1-5,many,NA,TRBV27,CASSSSFDRFNQPQHF,TGTGCCAGCAGTTCCTCCTTTGACAGGTTCAATCAGCCCCAGCATTTT
TRBJ1-2,NA,NA,TRBV6-5,CASSHERANYGYTF,TGTGCCAGCAGTCACGAGAGGGCCAACTATGGCTACACCTTC
TRBJ2-7,many,NA,TRBV29-1,CSVRIGGGQYEQYF,TGCAGCGTTAGGATAGGAGGGGGACAATACGAGCAGTACTTC
TRBJ1-1,NA,NA,TRBV29-1,CSADGVNTEAFF,TGCAGCGCAGACGGGGTGAACACTGAAGCTTTCTTT
TRBJ2-6,few,NA,TRBV7-9,CASRVGSGANVLTF,TGTGCCAGCAGGGTGGGCTCTGGGGCCAACGTCCTGACTTTC
TRBJ1-4,many,NA,TRBV7-2,CASSSSLGANEKLFF,TGTGCCAGCAGCTCATCATTGGGCGCTAATGAAAAACTGTTTTTT
TRBJ2-1,NA,TRBD1,TRBV2,CASKADRGTYNEQFF,TGTGCCAGCAAAGCCGACAGGGGGACCTACAATGAGCAGTTCTTC
TRBJ2-2,few,NA,TRBV14,CASSQDQAFNTGELFF,TGTGCCAGCAGCCAAGATCAGGCCTTCAACACCGGGGAGCTGTTTTTT
TRBJ2-7,many,NA,TRBV29-1,CSAQGTYEQYF,TGCAGCGCCCAGGGGACCTACGAGCAGTACTTC
TRBJ1-6,many,NA,TRBV7-2,CASSLVVRGDSPLHF,TGTGCCAGCAGCTTAGTAGTCAGGGGAGACTCACCCCTCCACTTT
TRBJ2-5,few,TRBD1,TRBV12-5,CASGLVGTEETQYF,TGTGCTAGTGGTTTGGTTGGGACAGAAGAGACCCAGTACTTC
TRBJ2-3,many,TRBD2,TRBV7-9,CASSPGTSGAPSTDTQYF,TGTGCCAGCAGCCCCGGGACTAGCGGGGCCCCTAGCACAGATACGCAGTATTTT
TRBJ2-7,NA,NA,TRBV7-2,CASSPDSNEQYF,TGTGCCAGCAGCCCCGACTCTAACGAGCAGTACTTC
TRBJ1-1,many,NA,TRBV29-1,CSVEKQPNTEAFF,TGCAGCGTTGAGAAACAGCCGAACACTGAAGCTTTCTTT
TRBJ2-1,many,NA,TRBV4-3,CASSQGMFVKNNEQFF,TGCGCCAGCAGCCAAGGAATGTTCGTCAAAAACAATGAGCAGTTCTTC
TRBJ2-7,many,NA,TRBV11-2,CASSLARTESYEQYF,TGTGCCAGCAGCTTAGCCCGGACAGAATCTTACGAGCAGTACTTC
TRBJ2-1,many,TRBD1,TRBV10-3,CAITTPGQGRNEQFF,TGTGCCATCACCACGCCGGGACAGGGTAGGAATGAGCAGTTCTTC
TRBJ2-4,NA,NA,TRBV6-2/TRBV6-3,CASSYRTALQDIQYF,TGTGCCAGCAGTTACAGGACAGCGCTCCAGGACATTCAGTACTTC
TRBJ1-4,NA,NA,TRBV7-2,CASSLSWANEKLFF,TGTGCCAGCAGCTTATCCTGGGCTAACGAAAAACTGTTTTTT
TRBJ2-3,many,TRBD2,TRBV3-1,CASSGRLAGVAPDTQYF,TGTGCCAGCAGCGGGCGCCTAGCGGGAGTGGCCCCAGATACGCAGTATTTT
TRBJ1-6,NA,TRBD1,TRBV3-1,CASSPGTGGPPLHF,TGTGCCAGCAGCCCCGGGACAGGGGGTCCACCCCTCCACTTT
TRBJ2-2,many,NA,TRBV6-5,CASSLGSGGTGELFF,TGTGCCAGCAGTCTCGGTTCAGGCGGCACCGGGGAGCTGTTTTTT
TRBJ1-2,many,TRBD1,TRBV12-3/TRBV12-4,CASGEGADYGYTF,TGTGCCAGCGGGGAGGGGGCTGACTATGGCTACACCTTC
TRBJ2-1,NA,NA,TRBV20-1,CSVAGVDEQFF,TGCAGTGTTGCGGGTGTAGATGAGCAGTTCTTC